Each of the 29 T cell receptor beta chains below was sequenced from the same sample in a study of T cell repertoires in cytomegalovirus infection (dated by TCRdb to between 2018 and 2021). TCRdb shows the sequencer as Illumina HiSeq 1500. TCRdb cleaned the public reads at Q25 with fastp, built clones with MiXCR and kept in-frame beta chains. Merged by CDR3 protein, the rows form single entries marked with the most common genes and DNA. This sample is represented by about 440,000 distinct CDR3 sequences; approximately 31% of them were singletons. The top ten clonotypes cover approximately 14% of the sample. Input material: PBMCs. Every receptor here comes from a human donor in good health (CMV status not recorded). Some clones in this sample may be carry-over from other donors' samples.

On this clonotype: A much larger clone differs by one base, so this may be a read error. The chain recombines TRBV12-3 or TRBV12-4 with TRBJ2-1; the match to TRBD2 covers 12 bases. This CDR3 comprises 17 residues. CDR3 sequence reads: CASSQPSGGAPYKEQFF. As DNA, the CDR3 is TGTGCCAGCAGCCAACCTAGCGGGGGGGCCCCCTACAAGGAGCAGTTCTTC.

The J gene is TRBJ2-7, the V gene TRBV6-6; D call uncertain. Germline lookup yields CDR1 MNHNY and CDR2 SVGAGI (reference sequence). The CDR3 is 14 residues long. The ends were cut back, 2 bases at V and 6 bases at J, with 14 bases in the middle. The CDR3 DNA sequence: TGTGCCAGCAGTTACACAGAAAGTATTGGCGAGCAGTACTTC. Translating it yields CASSYTESIGEQYF.

J is TRBJ2-3 and V is TRBV14, with D tentatively TRBD2 (6 bases). The length of the CDR3 is 17 residues. In germline, CDR1 is SGHDN, CDR2 FVKESK. Trimming took 0 bases from V and 0 from J, leaving 13 bases between them. CDR3 bases: TGTGCCAGCAGCCAAGATGGGACTGCATCTAGCACAGATACGCAGTATTTT. This codes for CASSQDGTASSTDTQYF.

The V and J genes are TRBV19 and TRBJ1-1, with 8 bases aligning to TRBD1. Germline lookup yields CDR1 LNHDA and CDR2 SQIVND (reference sequence). This CDR3 region has 13 residues. Trimming cost V 2 bases and J 11 bases; bases outside gene matches: 7. In DNA form, the CDR3 reads TGTGCCAGTAGTATACCTGGGACAGGACGGGCTTTCTTT. Its protein product is CASSIPGTGRAFF.

This clonotype was counted a few times. The chain joins TRBV28 to TRBJ2-7, with 7 bases aligning to TRBD2. Germline CDR1 MDHEN, CDR2 SYDVKM. V dropped 5 bases and J dropped 1; count of bases not matched to a gene: 5. This CDR3 region has 14 residues. CDR3 amino acids: CASSSQGGSYEQYF. The CDR3 DNA sequence: TGTGCCAGCAGTAGTCAGGGAGGGTCCTACGAGCAGTACTTC. The complete variable domain, with remaining parts taken from reference TRBV28 and TRBJ2-7, reads DVKVTQSSRYLVKRTGEKVFLECVQDMDHENMFWYRQDPGLGLRLIYFSYDVKMKEKGDIPEGYSVSREKKERFSLILESASTNQTSMYLCASSSQGGSYEQYFGPGTRLTVT.

The chain couples TRBV10-3 to TRBJ2-7; TRBD1 matches at 9 bases. CDR3 length: 14 amino acids. Trimming cost V 5 bases and J 10 bases; bases outside gene matches: 12. CDR1 and CDR2 (germline): ENHRY, SYGVKD. The chain's CDR3 is CAISPGTGSSYQYF. The CDR3 DNA sequence: TGTGCCATCAGTCCCGGGACAGGGTCCTCCTATCAGTACTTC.

This clonotype was detected ten times or more. This rearrangement joins TRBV7-2 to TRBJ1-5, with D uncertain. This CDR3 is 13 amino acids long. V was clipped by 5 bases and J by 5 bases, with 10 bases between them. CDR1 is SGHTA, CDR2 FQGNSA, per germline. The CDR3 DNA is TGTGCCAGCAGCGCCGGATCCGATCAGCCCCAGCATTTT. Amino acids: CASSAGSDQPQHF.

The chain uses TRBV6-2 or TRBV6-3 and TRBJ2-1, with TRBD1 identical over 10 bases. Germline CDR1 reads MNHEY; CDR2 reads SVGEGT. Unmatched junction bases numbered 16, after V lost 10 bases and J lost 7 bases. CDR3 length: 16 residues. The CDR3 protein is CATTPWGQGPSNEQFF. The CDR3 coding sequence is TGTGCCACTACCCCCTGGGGACAGGGGCCGTCAAATGAGCAGTTCTTC.

The V call is TRBV7-2, the J call TRBJ1-2; 7 bases align to TRBD1. CDR1 is SGHTA, CDR2 FQGNSA, per germline. The CDR3 spans 16 residues. Trimming removed 4 bases from V and 8 bases from J; junction bases left unmatched: 16. The CDR3 here is CASSSRNADREGGYTF. DNA of the CDR3: TGTGCCAGCAGCTCCCGAAACGCCGACAGGGAGGGGGGCTACACCTTC.

The chain links TRBV27 to TRBJ2-1; perhaps TRBD2 as D (5 bases). The germline V gene encodes CDR1 MNHEY and CDR2 SMNVEV (reference sequence). This CDR3 comprises 14 residues. V lost 5 bases and J lost 2, with 10 bases in between. The DNA of the CDR3 is TGTGCCAGCAGTGATTCCGGGGCCTACAATGAGCAGTTCTTC. Its translation: CASSDSGAYNEQFF.

This clonotype was detected a few times. The chain joins TRBV5-1 to TRBJ2-3; TRBD2 aligns across 8 bases. CDR3 length: 15 amino acids. J was trimmed by 2 bases and V by 4 bases; bases with no gene match: 6. Germline CDR1 and CDR2: SGHRS and YFSETQ. CDR3 nucleotide sequence: TGCGCCAGCAGCACAGCGGGGGCGCCCACAGATACGCAGTATTTT. The encoded protein is CASSTAGAPTDTQYF.

This clonotype has more than one count but fewer than ten. The gene calls are TRBV12-3 or TRBV12-4 and TRBJ1-6, with no clear D. The CDR3 is made up of 12 amino acids. V lost 6 bases to trimming and J lost 9 bases, with 9 bases between them. The CDR3 DNA sequence: TGTGCCAGCAGCCAGGCCCCTTCACCCCTCCACTTT. Translating gives CASSQAPSPLHF.

Notes on this clonotype: A read error may be the cause here, since a much bigger clone is one base away. Likely a read error: the CDR3 ends without its conserved phenylalanine or tryptophan. This sequence joins TRBV6-2 or TRBV6-3 and TRBJ2-5, with D perhaps TRBD2 (5 bases). The CDR3 spans 12 residues. The germline CDR1 and CDR2 sequences are MNHEY and SVGEGT. Trimming removed 7 bases at V and 2 bases at J, with 8 bases between. The CDR3 sequence: CASTGSQETQYL. CDR3 nucleotide sequence: TGTGCCAGCACGGGATCTCAAGAGACCCAGTACTTA.

In regard to this clonotype: A junction end diverges from the germline sequence, so it may reflect a read error. This chain joins TRBV19 and TRBJ1-1, with unresolved D. CDR3 length: 12 residues. Germline V lookup: CDR1 LNHDA, CDR2 SQIVND (reference sequence). CDR3 DNA sequence: TGTGTCAGTCTTGGGAGCAACACTGAAGCTTTCTTT. It codes for CVSLGSNTEAFF.

This clonotype has a count of ten or more. The J gene is TRBJ2-3, the V gene TRBV7-2, with D hard to call. Germline V gives CDR1 SGHTA, CDR2 FQGNSA. The CDR3 extends over 12 amino acids. Trimming took off 3 bases at V and 4 bases at J, with 5 bases between the two ends. The CDR3 bases are TGTGCCAGCAGCTTTTCATCAGATACGCAGTATTTT. As protein: CASSFSSDTQYF.

The sample holds one count of this clonotype. The chain combines TRBV6-1 with TRBJ2-4; TRBD2 might be the D (7 bases). CDR1 is MNHNS and CDR2 is SASEGT in the germline V gene. V was pared by 8 bases and J by 0 bases, with 20 bases between. This CDR3 region has 17 residues. The CDR3 spells CASSPPTGGLAKNIQYF. CDR3 coding DNA: TGTGCCAGCTCTCCCCCGACCGGGGGGCTAGCCAAAAACATTCAGTACTTC.

The chain uses TRBV6-6 and TRBJ2-1, with no clear D. Germline CDR1 and CDR2: MNHNY and SVGAGI (reference sequence). The CDR3 consists of 12 residues. The ends were cut back, 8 bases at V and 8 bases at J, with 13 bases in the middle. The CDR3 DNA reads TGTGCCAGCTGTCGCCTCAGCGATGAGCAGTTCTTC. This translates into CASCRLSDEQFF.

This clonotype was counted between two and nine times. The chain combines TRBV6-2 or TRBV6-3 with TRBJ1-5, with unresolved D. CDR1 MNHEY and CDR2 SVGEGT come from the germline V gene. V was shortened by 6 bases and J by 0 bases, with 12 bases between the two germline ends. The CDR3 consists of 15 residues. DNA of the CDR3: TGTGCCAGCAGCCCCCTACTGTATAGCAATCAGCCCCAGCATTTT. As protein: CASSPLLYSNQPQHF.

On this clonotype: Since the CDR3 does not end with the conserved phenylalanine or tryptophan, this likely comes from a read error. The chain uses TRBV12-3 or TRBV12-4 and TRBJ2-6; 15 nucleotides agree with TRBD2. The CDR3 contains 18 residues. V was clipped by 5 bases and J by 3 bases; unmatched bases: 5. CDR3 in amino acids: CASSPGLAGGSGANVLTI. Here the CDR3 DNA reads TGTGCCAGCAGTCCAGGACTAGCGGGGGGGAGTGGGGCCAACGTCCTGACTATC.

The genes are TRBV24-1 and TRBJ2-5; possible D gene TRBD2, 7 bases. The V end lost 4 bases, the J end lost 1 base, and 15 bases lay between the germline ends. The CDR3 is 16 residues long. Germline V CDR1 and CDR2: KGHDR, SFDVKD. The CDR3 loop reads CATSDPGGLSQETQYF. The CDR3, as DNA: TGTGCCACCAGTGACCCGGGGGGCTTGTCCCAAGAGACCCAGTACTTC.

This clonotype was counted a few times. The chain joins TRBV2 to TRBJ2-3; 7 nucleotides line up with TRBD2. V trimming: 3 bases; J trimming: 2 bases; junction bases outside the gene matches: 11. The germline V gene encodes CDR1 SNHLY and CDR2 FYNNEI. This CDR3 contains 17 residues. The DNA of the CDR3 is TGTGCCAGCAGTGATGAGGGCGCGGGGGTAGCCACAGATACGCAGTATTTT. This gives the protein CASSDEGAGVATDTQYF.

This clonotype was seen more than once but under ten times. The chain carries TRBV6-1 and TRBJ1-5; weak D call: TRBD1 (5 bases). The ends were cut back, 0 bases at V and 6 bases at J, with 9 bases in the middle. Germline V gene data show CDR1 as MNHNS and CDR2 as SASEGT. The length of the CDR3 is 14 residues. CDR3: CASSEAGGIQPQHF. In DNA, the CDR3 is TGTGCCAGCAGTGAAGCGGGGGGAATTCAGCCCCAGCATTTT.

This rearrangement joins TRBV4-1 to TRBJ1-6; D uncertain. Germline CDR1 reads MGHRA; CDR2 reads YSYEKL. The CDR3 is 14 residues long. Trimming stripped 2 bases from V and 7 bases from J, with 9 bases between. This CDR3 reads CASSQLEGNSPLHF. The CDR3 region has the DNA TGCGCCAGCAGCCAACTAGAGGGAAATTCACCCCTCCACTTT.

This clonotype appeared a few times. This chain links TRBV19 with TRBJ1-1, with 10 nucleotides matching TRBD1. The CDR3 is 14 residues long. Germline V CDR1 and CDR2: LNHDA, SQIVND (reference sequence). The V segment lost 3 bases and the J segment 3 bases; nucleotides outside the gene matches: 1. The CDR3 coding sequence is TGTGCCAGTAGTATGGGACAGGGGTACACTGAAGCTTTCTTT. Its protein is CASSMGQGYTEAFF.

This clonotype has more than one count but fewer than ten. This rearrangement joins TRBV2 to TRBJ2-7, with D hard to call. Germline V gene lookup returns CDR1 SNHLY and CDR2 FYNNEI. V lost 3 bases and J 0 bases, leaving 9 bases between the germline ends. This CDR3 is built from 14 residues. Written as DNA, the CDR3 is TGTGCCAGCAGTGATCTGGTTGGCTCCTACGAGCAGTACTTC. Translating it yields CASSDLVGSYEQYF.

This clonotype was counted once. The rearrangement links TRBV2 to TRBJ2-5, with 8 nucleotides matching TRBD2. After removal of 5 bases from V and 0 bases from J, the junction contained 8 bases not matched to a gene. CDR1 and CDR2 from the germline V gene are SNHLY and FYNNEI. The length of the CDR3 is 16 residues. CDR3 region: CASSSGGDPYQETQYF. The CDR3 bases are TGTGCCAGCAGTTCGGGGGGGGACCCGTACCAAGAGACCCAGTACTTC.

There are a few counts of this clonotype. This rearrangement joins TRBV6-5 to TRBJ1-6; 7 nucleotides line up with TRBD1. The CDR3 has 14 amino acids. CDR1 is MNHEY, CDR2 SVGAGI, per germline. V was pared by 3 bases and J by 8 bases, with 4 bases of the junction left unmatched. CDR3 nucleotide sequence: TGTGCCAGCAGTTATGACAGGGAGTATTCACCCCTCCACTTT. This translates into CASSYDREYSPLHF.

Worth noting for this clonotype: At one boundary the junction diverges from the germline segment, which might be a read error. The gene calls are TRBV4-1 and TRBJ2-7; D remains ambiguous. This CDR3 is built from 15 residues. Germline assignment: CDR1 MGHRA and CDR2 YSYEKL. CDR3 DNA: TGTGCCAGAAGCCAAGAACCCTCTTCCCCATACGAGAAGTACTTC. This codes for CARSQEPSSPYEKYF.

This clonotype showed up many times. The chain combines TRBV7-3 with TRBJ1-5, with D perhaps TRBD1 (5 bases). Germline CDR1 is SGHTA and CDR2 is FQGTGA. Trimming took 4 bases from V and 6 from J, leaving 10 bases between them. The CDR3 covers 13 residues. As DNA, the CDR3 is TGTGCCAGCAGCTGGCAGGGTGGTCAGCCCCAGCATTTT. Encoded protein: CASSWQGGQPQHF.